The T cell receptor beta chain described here comes from a study of cytomegalovirus exposure and HLA in healthy donors. Study-level information: Clustering assigned roughly 81% of the roughly 370 genotyped donors to the Caucasian-associated ancestry cluster. Study results and caveats: There were some 150 TCR beta chains listed as cytomegalovirus-associated. Upon later analysis, HLA-associated TCR beta chains proved more clonally expanded than other, equally common chains. HLA-A and HLA-B allele assignments for most subjects were reportedly predicted accurately using TCR beta sequences.

The junction had 10 bases not matched to a gene; V was cut back by 2 bases and J by 8 bases. The germline CDR1 and CDR2 sequences are SGHNT and YYREEE (reference sequence). The CDR3 length is 14 residues. As to this clone: What it recognizes is unknown.

Researchers ran the PCR with 60 Vbeta and 13 Jbeta primers. Measured with immunoSEQ multiplex PCR; TCRdb has only the in-frame clones, and not every one. The repertoire holds approximately 150,000 clones, with more than 75% as singletons. The sequenced sample consisted of PBMCs. The chain combines TRBV5-4 with TRBJ2-7; 7 nucleotides line up with TRBD1. The receptor's source is a woman between 35 and 50 years old in good health and CMV-seropositive. The CDR3 bases are TGTGCCAGCAGCTTCACCGGGACAGCCATTAAGCAGTACTTC. This translates into CASSFTGTAIKQYF.